The T cell receptor (beta chain) under discussion was sequenced for a study of cytomegalovirus exposure and HLA in healthy donors. Healthy individuals who donated bone marrow served as the donors. Researchers ran the PCR with 60 Vbeta and 13 Jbeta primers. Only in-frame clones appear in the TCRdb table, and some are missing; sequencing was by immunoSEQ multiplex PCR. The sample yields 180,000 or so clones, 70% to 80% seen once. This CDR3 is 13 amino acids long. V lost 5 bases, J lost 3 bases, and 12 bases lay in between. Germline V gene data show CDR1 as SGHNT and CDR2 as YYREEE (reference sequence). Sequenced input: PBMCs. The chain recombines TRBV5-4 with TRBJ2-7; tentatively, D is TRBD1 (6 bases). The TCR comes from a woman under 40 in good health and CMV-seropositive. The CDR3 loop is CASRSRGGYEQYF. The CDR3 nucleotides read TGTGCCAGCAGATCCCGAGGGGGCTACGAGCAGTACTTC.